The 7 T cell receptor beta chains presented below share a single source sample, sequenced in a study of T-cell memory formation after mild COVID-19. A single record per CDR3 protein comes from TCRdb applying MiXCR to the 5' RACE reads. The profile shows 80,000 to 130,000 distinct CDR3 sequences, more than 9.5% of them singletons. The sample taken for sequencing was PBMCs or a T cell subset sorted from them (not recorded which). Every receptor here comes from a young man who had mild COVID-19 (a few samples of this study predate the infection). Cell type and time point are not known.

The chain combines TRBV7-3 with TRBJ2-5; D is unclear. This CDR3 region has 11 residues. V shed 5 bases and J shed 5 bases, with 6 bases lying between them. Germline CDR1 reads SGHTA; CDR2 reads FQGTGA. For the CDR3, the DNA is TGTGCCAGCAGCCCTTCGGAGACCCAGTACTTC. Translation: CASSPSETQYF.

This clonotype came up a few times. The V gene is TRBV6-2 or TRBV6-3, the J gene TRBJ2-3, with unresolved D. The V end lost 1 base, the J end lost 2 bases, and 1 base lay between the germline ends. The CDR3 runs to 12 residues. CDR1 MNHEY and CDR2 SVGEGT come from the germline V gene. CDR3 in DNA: TGTGCCAGCAGTTACTACACAGATACGCAGTATTTT. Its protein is CASSYYTDTQYF.

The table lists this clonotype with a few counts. The CDR3 reads CASSLEGWNTEAFF. CDR3 in DNA: TGTGCCAGCAGCTTAGAGGGCTGGAACACTGAAGCTTTCTTT. The J gene is TRBJ1-1, the V gene TRBV7-8, with unresolved D. V lost 1 base, J lost 1 base, and 7 bases lay in between. CDR1 is SGHVS and CDR2 is FQNEAQ in the germline V gene. CDR3 size: 14 residues.

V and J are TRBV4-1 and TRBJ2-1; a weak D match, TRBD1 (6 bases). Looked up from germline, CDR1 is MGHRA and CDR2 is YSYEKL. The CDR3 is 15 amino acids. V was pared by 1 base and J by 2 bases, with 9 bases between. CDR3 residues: CASSQVQGTYNEQFF. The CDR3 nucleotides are TGCGCCAGCAGCCAAGTACAGGGTACCTACAATGAGCAGTTCTTC.

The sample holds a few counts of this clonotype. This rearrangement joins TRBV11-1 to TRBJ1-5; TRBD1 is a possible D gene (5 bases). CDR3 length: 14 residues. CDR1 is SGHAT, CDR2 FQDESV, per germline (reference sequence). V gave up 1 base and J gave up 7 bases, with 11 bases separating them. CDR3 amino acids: CASSLEPGAQPQHF. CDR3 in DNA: TGTGCCAGCAGCTTAGAGCCCGGGGCCCAGCCCCAGCATTTT.

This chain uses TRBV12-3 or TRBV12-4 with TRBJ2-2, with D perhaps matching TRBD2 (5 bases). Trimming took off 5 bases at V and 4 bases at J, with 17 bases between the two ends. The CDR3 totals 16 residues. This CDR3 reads CASSPSRLRGTGELFF. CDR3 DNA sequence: TGTGCCAGCAGTCCTAGTAGACTCCGGGGCACCGGGGAGCTGTTTTTT.

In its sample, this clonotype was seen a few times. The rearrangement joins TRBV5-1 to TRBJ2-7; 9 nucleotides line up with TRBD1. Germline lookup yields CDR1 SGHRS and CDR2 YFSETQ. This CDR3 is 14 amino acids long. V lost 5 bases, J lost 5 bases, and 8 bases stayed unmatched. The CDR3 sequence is CASRWGQGLDEQYF. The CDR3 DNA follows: TGCGCCAGCAGATGGGGACAGGGCCTAGACGAGCAGTACTTC.